A single sample gave rise to the 28 T cell receptor beta chains below, sequenced in a study of blood T cells in healthy people across ages. PCR was performed a second time for about 7 to 11 cycles using a sample-barcoded 5' primer and a J-beta primer mix. TCRdb reanalysed the 5' RACE reads using MiXCR and keeps one entry per CDR3 protein. The sample contains about 1.4 million distinct CDR3 sequences, approximately 59% of which appear only once. Sequencing was carried out using blood. Receptor source: a man younger than 35 in good health.

The chain employs TRBV3-1 and TRBJ2-3; D unclear. The V gene's germline CDR1 is LGHDT and CDR2 YNNKEL (reference sequence). V lost 4 bases, J lost 1 base, and 12 bases lay in between. The CDR3 contains 15 residues. The CDR3: CASSRDLSGTDTQYF. CDR3 nucleotide sequence: TGTGCCAGCAGCCGGGATTTGTCTGGCACAGATACGCAGTATTTT.

The chain couples TRBV5-1 to TRBJ2-7; D remains ambiguous. V was shortened by 2 bases and J by 3 bases, with 9 bases between the two germline ends. Germline V gene data show CDR1 as SGHRS and CDR2 as YFSETQ. CDR3 length: 13 residues. Here the CDR3 DNA reads TGCGCCAGCAGCTTCACAGACGACTACGAGCAGTACTTC. This encodes CASSFTDDYEQYF.

About this clonotype itself: Germline and junction disagree at one end, which may indicate a read error. This rearrangement joins TRBV4-1 to TRBJ2-3; D is possibly TRBD1 or TRBD2 (5 bases each). This CDR3 spans 14 amino acids. Germline lookup yields CDR1 MGHRA and CDR2 YSYEKL. In DNA, the CDR3 is TGCGCCAGCAGCCCCGGGGACGGCACAGATACGCGGTATTTT. As protein: CASSPGDGTDTRYF.

Worth noting for this clonotype: One end of the junction is discordant with germline, which a read error may explain. The chain uses TRBV6-5 and TRBJ2-7; 8 bases agree with TRBD1. Germline CDR1 reads MNHEY; CDR2 reads SVGAGI. This CDR3 spans 14 amino acids. The CDR3 loop is CASTGQGNSYEQYF. CDR3 sequence (DNA): TGTGCCAGCACTGGACAGGGTAACAGCTACGAACAGTACTTC.

The chain joins TRBV20-1 to TRBJ2-1; 8 bases match TRBD1. The CDR3 length is 15 residues. Unmatched junction bases numbered 12, after V lost 3 bases and J lost 8 bases. Per the germline V gene, CDR1 is DFQATT and CDR2 is SNEGSKA (reference sequence). This chain's CDR3 is CSARSMTGASHEQFF. In DNA form, the CDR3 reads TGCAGTGCTAGGTCTATGACAGGGGCATCGCATGAGCAGTTCTTC.

This chain uses TRBV28 with TRBJ1-1, with 7 bases fitting TRBD1. This CDR3 is 16 amino acids long. The V gene end was trimmed by 3 bases and the J gene end by 2 bases; junction bases not matched to a gene: 9. CDR1 and CDR2 (germline): MDHEN, SYDVKM. CDR3 sequence: CASSFKGAGLNTEAFF. CDR3 bases: TGTGCCAGCAGTTTTAAGGGGGCAGGCTTAAACACTGAAGCTTTCTTT.

In its sample, this clonotype was seen a few times. The CDR3 protein is CASSSEVYEQYF. The CDR3 DNA follows: TGTGCCAGCAGTTCGGAGGTATACGAGCAGTACTTC. V usage is TRBV28 and J usage is TRBJ2-5; D might be TRBD2 (5 bases). The J call may be incorrect, as the DNA end agrees better with TRBJ2-7. In germline, CDR1 is MDHEN, CDR2 SYDVKM. CDR3 size: 12 residues.

This clonotype was detected only a few times. CDR3 loop: CATSRDQRLYEQYF. The DNA for the CDR3 is TGTGCCACCAGCAGAGATCAACGGCTCTACGAGCAGTACTTC. V gene TRBV15 combines with J gene TRBJ2-7; D is uncertain. The germline V and J ends were trimmed by 0 bases and 3 bases, with 9 bases remaining between them. The germline V gene has CDR1 LNHNV and CDR2 YYDKDF (reference sequence). The CDR3 contains 14 residues. The full variable domain, in which reference TRBV15 and TRBJ2-7 provide the parts outside the CDR3, is DAMVIQNPRYQVTQFGKPVTLSCSQTLNHNVMYWYQQKSSQAPKLLFHYYDKDFNNEADTPDNFQSRRPNTSFCFLDIRSPGLGDTAMYLCATSRDQRLYEQYFGPGTRLTVT.

The chain carries TRBV12-3 or TRBV12-4 and TRBJ1-5; TRBD1 agrees at 7 bases. The CDR3 extends over 14 amino acids. V trimming: 6 bases; J trimming: 2 bases; junction bases outside the gene matches: 4. The CDR3 spells CASRTGIGNQPQHF. The CDR3 region has the DNA TGTGCCAGCAGGACAGGGATTGGCAATCAGCCCCAGCATTTT.

The chain has TRBV27 and TRBJ2-3; TRBD1 agrees at 9 bases. The ends lost 0 bases at V and 2 bases at J; junction bases unmatched: 6. The CDR3 consists of 17 residues. The germline CDR1 and CDR2 sequences are MNHEY and SMNVEV (reference sequence). The CDR3 loop is CASSLSSGTGYTDTQYF. The CDR3 region has the DNA TGTGCCAGCAGTTTATCGTCCGGGACAGGGTACACAGATACGCAGTATTTT.

This clonotype has just a few counts. This chain uses TRBV6-5 with TRBJ1-6, with D hard to call. This CDR3 is 13 amino acids long. The germline V gene has CDR1 MNHEY and CDR2 SVGAGI. V lost 7 bases to trimming and J lost 1 base, with 5 bases between them. The CDR3 DNA follows: TGTGCCAGCACAGTTTCCTATAATTCACCCCTCCACTTT. This sequence encodes CASTVSYNSPLHF.

The chain joins TRBV4-3 to TRBJ2-7; D call uncertain. With the DNA end fitting TRBJ2-4 better, the J assignment may be wrong. Germline V gene sequence: CDR1 LGHNA, CDR2 YSLEER. This CDR3 is built from 14 residues. This CDR3 reads CASSQGFNRNIQYF. Here the CDR3 DNA reads TGCGCCAGCAGCCAAGGGTTTAACAGAAACATTCAGTACTTC.

V usage is TRBV20-1 and J usage is TRBJ2-3, with 10 bases identical to TRBD1. The CDR3 has 13 residues. J lost 6 bases, V lost 6 bases, and 6 bases had no gene match. Germline V gives CDR1 DFQATT, CDR2 SNEGSKA (reference sequence). The CDR3 coding sequence is TGCAGTGCCGCGACAGGGGGCGACGATACGCAGTATTTT. Amino acid sequence: CSAATGGDDTQYF.

The gene calls are TRBV5-1 and TRBJ1-1; D is ambiguous. The CDR3 covers 11 residues. The V and J ends lost 0 bases and 11 bases respectively, with 8 bases between them. Germline CDR1 is SGHRS and CDR2 is YFSETQ. CDR3 sequence (DNA): TGCGCCAGCAGCTTGGGACTGCAGGCTTTCTTT. This codes for CASSLGLQAFF.

The chain uses TRBV2 and TRBJ1-4, with unresolved D. Germline V lookup: CDR1 SNHLY, CDR2 FYNNEI. V was trimmed by 1 base and J by 4 bases, leaving 7 bases between them. The CDR3 covers 14 residues. CDR3 in amino acids: CASSEDSFNEKLFF. Written as DNA, the CDR3 is TGTGCCAGCAGTGAAGATTCGTTTAATGAAAAACTGTTTTTT.

This clonotype occurred a few times. The chain has TRBV29-1 and TRBJ2-1, with D possibly being TRBD2 (6 bases). Between the trimmed V and J ends, which lost 4 bases and 7 bases, there was a span of 8 bases. Germline V gene data show CDR1 as SQVTM and CDR2 as ANQGSEA. The CDR3 spans 11 residues. CDR3 region: CSVGSGNEQFF. CDR3 DNA sequence: TGCAGCGTTGGTAGCGGAAATGAGCAGTTCTTC.

The chain recombines TRBV7-2 with TRBJ2-3; D is uncertain. The CDR3 totals 15 residues. V was trimmed by 1 base and J by 2 bases, leaving 10 bases between them. Germline V gene sequence: CDR1 SGHTA, CDR2 FQGNSA. Written as DNA, the CDR3 is TGTGCCAGCAGCTTAGTTCACACCGACACAGATACGCAGTATTTT. This encodes CASSLVHTDTDTQYF.

The chain recombines TRBV13 with TRBJ1-2; the D gene is possibly TRBD1 (6 bases). CDR3 length: 15 amino acids. The V and J ends lost 0 bases and 7 bases respectively, with 15 bases between them. Germline lookup yields CDR1 PRHDT and CDR2 FYEKMQ (reference sequence). CDR3 protein: CASSLGDRPMAGYTF. The CDR3 bases are TGTGCCAGCAGCTTAGGAGACAGGCCCATGGCTGGCTACACCTTC. Looking up the rest from reference TRBV13 and TRBJ1-2 gives the full variable domain: AAGVIQSPRHLIKEKRETATLKCYPIPRHDTVYWYQQGPGQDPQFLISFYEKMQSDKGSIPDRFSAQQFSDYHSELNMSSLELGDSALYFCASSLGDRPMAGYTFGSGTRLTVV.

The chain combines TRBV20-1 with TRBJ2-3; the D gene is possibly TRBD1 (7 bases). The CDR3 is 18 residues long. The germline V gene has CDR1 DFQATT and CDR2 SNEGSKA (reference sequence). Between the trimmed V and J ends, which lost 0 bases and 0 bases, there was a span of 19 bases. The CDR3 sequence is CSARDPDEQGTSTDTQYF. For the CDR3, the DNA is TGCAGTGCTAGAGATCCTGATGAACAGGGGACTAGCACAGATACGCAGTATTTT.

This clonotype was recorded once. This chain uses TRBV20-1 with TRBJ1-4, with TRBD1 identical over 8 bases. Germline V gene sequence: CDR1 DFQATT, CDR2 SNEGSKA (reference sequence). V was pared by 6 bases and J by 0 bases, with 9 bases of the junction left unmatched. The CDR3 is made up of 16 amino acids. The CDR3 is CSAPTGDWATNEKLFF. CDR3 bases: TGCAGTGCCCCGACAGGGGATTGGGCAACTAATGAAAAACTGTTTTTT.

The rearrangement links TRBV14 to TRBJ1-1; unclear D gene. The CDR3 length is 14 residues. From germline, CDR1 is SGHDN and CDR2 FVKESK. V lost 2 bases to trimming and J lost 4 bases, with 11 bases between them. CDR3 sequence reads: CASSQKEEGTEAFF. The CDR3 nucleotides are TGTGCCAGCAGCCAAAAAGAGGAAGGCACTGAAGCTTTCTTT.

The chain is built from TRBV3-1 and TRBJ2-7; 8 nucleotides line up with TRBD1. The CDR3 sequence is 18 residues long. Trimming cost V 0 bases and J 0 bases; bases outside gene matches: 10. Germline lookup yields CDR1 LGHDT and CDR2 YNNKEL (reference sequence). The CDR3 bases are TGTGCCAGCAGCCAAGAAGACCGACGGACAGGGAGCTCCTACGAGCAGTACTTC. This translates into CASSQEDRRTGSSYEQYF.

This clonotype was observed a handful of times. V gene TRBV4-3 combines with J gene TRBJ2-3; 8 bases align to TRBD1. Germline loops: CDR1 LGHNA, CDR2 YSLEER. The CDR3 is made up of 19 amino acids. V trimming: 0 bases; J trimming: 2 bases; junction bases outside the gene matches: 13. This CDR3 reads CASSQDRSRDRGFTDTQYF. The CDR3 nucleotides read TGCGCCAGCAGCCAAGATCGTTCGAGAGACAGGGGCTTCACAGATACGCAGTATTTT.

The chain uses TRBV7-2 and TRBJ2-7; D is ambiguous. The CDR3 spans 13 residues. The V gene's germline CDR1 is SGHTA and CDR2 FQGNSA. Trimming took 4 bases from V and 7 from J, leaving 14 bases between them. The CDR3 protein is CASSSTIPGEQYF. Here the CDR3 DNA reads TGTGCCAGCAGCTCCACTATACCTGGAGAGCAGTACTTC.

A few counts support this clonotype. The chain uses TRBV7-9 and TRBJ2-3; the D gene is possibly TRBD1 (5 bases). Germline values: CDR1 SEHNR, CDR2 FQNEAQ (reference sequence). This CDR3 contains 12 residues. V was shortened by 5 bases and J by 6 bases, with 9 bases between the two germline ends. CDR3 sequence: CASSRDSDTQYF. CDR3 coding DNA: TGTGCCAGCAGCCGCGACAGCGATACGCAGTATTTT.

The rearrangement links TRBV6-6 to TRBJ1-1; D might be TRBD1 (6 bases). The germline V and J ends were trimmed by 7 bases and 1 base, with 16 bases remaining between them. CDR1 and CDR2 from the germline V gene are MNHNY and SVGAGI (reference sequence). The CDR3 loop spans 15 amino acids. The chain's CDR3 is CASKRTDLTNTEAFF. The CDR3 DNA sequence: TGTGCCAGCAAAAGGACAGACTTAACGAACACTGAAGCTTTCTTT.

This chain connects TRBV27 to TRBJ1-2; 7 nucleotides align to TRBD1. Germline CDR1 and CDR2: MNHEY and SMNVEV (reference sequence). CDR3 length: 18 amino acids. V lost 1 base, J lost 5 bases, and 16 bases stayed unmatched. CDR3 region: CASSLLHRRGTETYGYTF. In DNA form, the CDR3 reads TGTGCCAGCAGTTTATTGCATCGGCGCGGGACAGAAACATATGGCTACACCTTC.

The genes are TRBV2 and TRBJ2-1, with unresolved D. The CDR3 is made up of 11 amino acids. The V gene's germline CDR1 is SNHLY and CDR2 FYNNEI. Trimming pared 1 base from V and 10 bases from J, leaving 5 bases between. CDR3 protein: CASSEVREQFF. The CDR3 DNA follows: TGTGCCAGCAGTGAAGTCCGGGAGCAGTTCTTC.